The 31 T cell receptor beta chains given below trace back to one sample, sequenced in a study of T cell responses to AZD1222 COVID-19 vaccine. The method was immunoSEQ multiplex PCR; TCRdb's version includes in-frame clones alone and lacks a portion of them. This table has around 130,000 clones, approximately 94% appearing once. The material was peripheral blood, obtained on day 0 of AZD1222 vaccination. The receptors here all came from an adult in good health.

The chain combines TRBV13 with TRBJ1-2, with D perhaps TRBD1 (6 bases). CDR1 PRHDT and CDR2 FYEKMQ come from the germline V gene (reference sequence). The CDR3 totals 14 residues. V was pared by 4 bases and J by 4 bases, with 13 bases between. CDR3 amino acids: CASSYMGAGYGYTF. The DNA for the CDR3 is TGTGCCAGCAGCTATATGGGGGCAGGCTATGGCTACACCTTC.

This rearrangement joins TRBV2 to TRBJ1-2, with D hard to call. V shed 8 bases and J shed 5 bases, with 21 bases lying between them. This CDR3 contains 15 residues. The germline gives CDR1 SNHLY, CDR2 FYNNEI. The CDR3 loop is CASAKQSSPQYGYTF. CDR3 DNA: TGTGCCAGCGCAAAGCAATCCAGTCCCCAGTATGGCTACACCTTC.

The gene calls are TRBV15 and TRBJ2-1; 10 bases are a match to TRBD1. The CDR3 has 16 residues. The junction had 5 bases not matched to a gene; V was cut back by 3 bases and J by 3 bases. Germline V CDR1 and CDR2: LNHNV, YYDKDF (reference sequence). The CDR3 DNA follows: TGTGCCACCAGCAGTCCCGGGACAGGGGACTACAATGAGCAGTTCTTC. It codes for CATSSPGTGDYNEQFF.

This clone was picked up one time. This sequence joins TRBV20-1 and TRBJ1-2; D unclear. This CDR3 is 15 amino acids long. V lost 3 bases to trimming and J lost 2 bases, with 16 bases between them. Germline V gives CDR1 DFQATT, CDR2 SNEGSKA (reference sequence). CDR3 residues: CSASGGRRGNYGYTF. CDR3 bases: TGCAGTGCTAGTGGTGGTCGACGGGGAAACTATGGCTACACCTTC.

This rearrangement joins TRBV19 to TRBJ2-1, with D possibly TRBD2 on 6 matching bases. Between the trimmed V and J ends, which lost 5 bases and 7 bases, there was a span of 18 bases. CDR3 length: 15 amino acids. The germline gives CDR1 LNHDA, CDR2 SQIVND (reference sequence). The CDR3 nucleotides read TGTGCCAGTAGTTTAGCGGCCGGCCCCCCTAATGAGCAGTTCTTC. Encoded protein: CASSLAAGPPNEQFF. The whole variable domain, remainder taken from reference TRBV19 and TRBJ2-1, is DGGITQSPKYLFRKEGQNVTLSCEQNLNHDAMYWYRQDPGQGLRLIYYSQIVNDFQKGDIAEGYSVSREKKESFPLTVTSAQKNPTAFYLCASSLAAGPPNEQFFGPGTRLTVL.

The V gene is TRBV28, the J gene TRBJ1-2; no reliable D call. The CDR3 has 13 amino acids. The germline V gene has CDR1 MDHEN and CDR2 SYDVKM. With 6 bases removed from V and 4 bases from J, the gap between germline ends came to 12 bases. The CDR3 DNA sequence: TGTGCCAGCAGCTTGGAGGGTGGCTATGGCTACACCTTC. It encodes CASSLEGGYGYTF.

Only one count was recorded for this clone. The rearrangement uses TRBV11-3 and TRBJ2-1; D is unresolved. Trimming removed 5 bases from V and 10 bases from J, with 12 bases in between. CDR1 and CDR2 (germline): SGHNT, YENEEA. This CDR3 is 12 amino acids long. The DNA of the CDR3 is TGTGCCAGCAGCGGACCGACCTCGGAGCAGTTCTTC. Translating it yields CASSGPTSEQFF.

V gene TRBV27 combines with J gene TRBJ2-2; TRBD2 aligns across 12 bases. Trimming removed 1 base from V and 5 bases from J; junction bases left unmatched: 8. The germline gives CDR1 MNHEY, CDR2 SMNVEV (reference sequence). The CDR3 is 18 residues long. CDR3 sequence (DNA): TGTGCCAGCAGTTTATGGGGCCTAGCGGGAGGGGGGACCGGGGAGCTGTTTTTT. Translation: CASSLWGLAGGGTGELFF.

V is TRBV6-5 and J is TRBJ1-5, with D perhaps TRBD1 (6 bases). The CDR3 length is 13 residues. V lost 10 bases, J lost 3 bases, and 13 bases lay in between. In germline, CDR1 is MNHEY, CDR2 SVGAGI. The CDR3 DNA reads TGTGCCACCCGGGGGCAGCTCAATCAGCCCCAGCATTTT. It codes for CATRGQLNQPQHF.

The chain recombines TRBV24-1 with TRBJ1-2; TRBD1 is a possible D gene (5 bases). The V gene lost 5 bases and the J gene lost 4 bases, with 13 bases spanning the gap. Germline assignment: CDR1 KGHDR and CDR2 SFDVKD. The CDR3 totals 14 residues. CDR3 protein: CATSALDRPYGYTF. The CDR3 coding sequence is TGTGCCACCAGTGCTCTCGACAGACCCTATGGCTACACCTTC.

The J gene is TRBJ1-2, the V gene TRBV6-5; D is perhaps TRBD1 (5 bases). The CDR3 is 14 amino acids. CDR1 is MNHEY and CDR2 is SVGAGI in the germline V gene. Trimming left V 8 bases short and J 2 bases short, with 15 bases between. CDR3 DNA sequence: TGTGCCAGCGGTTGGGATAAGGGGAACTATGGCTACACCTTC. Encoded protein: CASGWDKGNYGYTF.

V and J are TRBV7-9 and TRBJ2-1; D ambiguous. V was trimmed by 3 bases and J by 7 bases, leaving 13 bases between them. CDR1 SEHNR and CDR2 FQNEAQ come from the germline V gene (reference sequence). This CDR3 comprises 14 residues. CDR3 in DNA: TGTGCCAGCAGCTTGCTTCCCCGAACGAATGAGCAGTTCTTC. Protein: CASSLLPRTNEQFF.

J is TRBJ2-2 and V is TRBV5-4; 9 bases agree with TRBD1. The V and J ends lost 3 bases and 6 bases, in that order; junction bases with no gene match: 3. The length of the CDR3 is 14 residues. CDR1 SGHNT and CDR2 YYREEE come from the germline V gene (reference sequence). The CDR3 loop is CASSSQGAAGELFF. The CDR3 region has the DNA TGTGCCAGCAGCTCACAGGGGGCCGCCGGGGAGCTGTTTTTT.

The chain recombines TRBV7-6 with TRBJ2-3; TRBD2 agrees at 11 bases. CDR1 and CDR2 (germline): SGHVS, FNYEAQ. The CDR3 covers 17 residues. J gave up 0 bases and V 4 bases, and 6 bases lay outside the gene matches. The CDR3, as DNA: TGTGCCAGCAGCTCCCTAGCGGGAGGAACTAGCACAGATACGCAGTATTTT. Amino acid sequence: CASSSLAGGTSTDTQYF.

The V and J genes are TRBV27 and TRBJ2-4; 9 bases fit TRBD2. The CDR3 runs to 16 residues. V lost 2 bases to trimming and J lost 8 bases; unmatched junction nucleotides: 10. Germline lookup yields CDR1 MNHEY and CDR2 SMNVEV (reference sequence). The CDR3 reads CASSLSAGGPRDIQYF. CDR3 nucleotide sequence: TGTGCCAGCAGTTTAAGCGCGGGAGGGCCGAGAGACATTCAGTACTTC.

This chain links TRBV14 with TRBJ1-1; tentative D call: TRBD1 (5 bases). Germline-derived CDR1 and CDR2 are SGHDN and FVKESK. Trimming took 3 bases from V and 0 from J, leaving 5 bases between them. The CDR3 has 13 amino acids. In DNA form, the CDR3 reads TGTGCCAGCAGCCAGGACATGAACACTGAAGCTTTCTTT. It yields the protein CASSQDMNTEAFF.

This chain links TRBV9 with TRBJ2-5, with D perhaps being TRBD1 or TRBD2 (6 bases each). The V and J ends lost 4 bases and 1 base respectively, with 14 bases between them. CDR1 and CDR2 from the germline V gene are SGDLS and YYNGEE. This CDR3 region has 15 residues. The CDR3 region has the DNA TGTGCCAGCAGCTTCGGGGGCGCACCCCAAGAGACCCAGTACTTC. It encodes CASSFGGAPQETQYF.

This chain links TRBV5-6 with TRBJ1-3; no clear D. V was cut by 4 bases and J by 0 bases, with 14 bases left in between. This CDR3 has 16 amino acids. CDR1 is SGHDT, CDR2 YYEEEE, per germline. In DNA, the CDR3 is TGTGCCAGCAGCCGACGGGGTCCTTCCTCTGGAAACACCATATATTTT. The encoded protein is CASSRRGPSSGNTIYF. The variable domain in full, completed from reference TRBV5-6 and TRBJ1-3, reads DAGVTQSPTHLIKTRGQQVTLRCSPKSGHDTVSWYQQALGQGPQFIFQYYEEEERQRGNFPDRFSGHQFPNYSSELNVNALLLGDSALYLCASSRRGPSSGNTIYFGEGSWLTVV.

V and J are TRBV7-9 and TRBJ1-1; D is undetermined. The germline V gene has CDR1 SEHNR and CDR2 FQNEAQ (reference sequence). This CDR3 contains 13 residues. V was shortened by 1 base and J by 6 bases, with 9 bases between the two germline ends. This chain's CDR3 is CASSLGQRAEAFF. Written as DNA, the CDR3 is TGTGCCAGCAGCTTAGGGCAGAGGGCTGAAGCTTTCTTT.

The CDR3 bases are TGTGCCAGTAGTATTGACAGTCTGACTGAAGCTTTCTTT. This encodes CASSIDSLTEAFF. The chain carries TRBV19 and TRBJ1-1, with TRBD1 as a possible D gene (5 bases). V lost 3 bases and J lost 5, with 10 bases in between. CDR3 length: 13 residues. Per the germline V gene, CDR1 is LNHDA and CDR2 is SQIVND (reference sequence).

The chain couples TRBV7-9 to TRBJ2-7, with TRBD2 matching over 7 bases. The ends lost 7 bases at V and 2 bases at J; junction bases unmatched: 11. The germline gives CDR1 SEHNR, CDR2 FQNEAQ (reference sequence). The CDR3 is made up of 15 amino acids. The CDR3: CASTLGGDLTYEQYF. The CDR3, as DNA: TGTGCCAGCACCTTGGGGGGGGACCTAACCTACGAGCAGTACTTC.

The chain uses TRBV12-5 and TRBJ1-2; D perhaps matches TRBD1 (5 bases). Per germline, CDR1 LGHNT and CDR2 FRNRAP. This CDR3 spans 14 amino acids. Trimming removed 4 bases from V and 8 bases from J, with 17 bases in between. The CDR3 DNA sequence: TGTGCTAGTGGTTCTCTACGGGGCGTGAGGGGCTACACCTTC. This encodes CASGSLRGVRGYTF.

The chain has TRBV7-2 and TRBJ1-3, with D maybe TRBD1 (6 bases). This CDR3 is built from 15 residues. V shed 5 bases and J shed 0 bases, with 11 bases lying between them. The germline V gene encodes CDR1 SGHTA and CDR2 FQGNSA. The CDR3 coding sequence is TGTGCCAGCAGCGAGGGGGGCCACTCTGGAAACACCATATATTTT. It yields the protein CASSEGGHSGNTIYF.

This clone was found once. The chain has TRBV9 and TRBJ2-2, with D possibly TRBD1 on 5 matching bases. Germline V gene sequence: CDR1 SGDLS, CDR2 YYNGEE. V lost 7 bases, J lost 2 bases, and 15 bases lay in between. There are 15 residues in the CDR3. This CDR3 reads CASSRDSLNTGELFF. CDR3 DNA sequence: TGTGCCAGCTCACGAGACAGTCTAAACACCGGGGAGCTGTTTTTT.

The CDR3, as DNA: TGTGCCAGCAGCCTAGCTACAAGAACCGGGGAGCTGTTTTTT. Its translation: CASSLATRTGELFF. V is TRBV3-1 (or the pseudogene TRBV3-2) and J is TRBJ2-2; D unresolved. The CDR3 is made up of 14 amino acids. Per germline, CDR1 LGHDT and CDR2 YNNKEL (reference sequence). The V gene lost 4 bases and the J gene lost 5 bases, with 11 bases spanning the gap.

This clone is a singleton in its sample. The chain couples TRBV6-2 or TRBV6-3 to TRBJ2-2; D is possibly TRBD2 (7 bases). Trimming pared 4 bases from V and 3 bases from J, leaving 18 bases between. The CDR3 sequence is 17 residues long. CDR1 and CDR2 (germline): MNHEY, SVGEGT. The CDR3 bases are TGTGCCAGCAGTTCCTATGAGCGGGACATTCACACCGGGGAGCTGTTTTTT. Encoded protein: CASSSYERDIHTGELFF.

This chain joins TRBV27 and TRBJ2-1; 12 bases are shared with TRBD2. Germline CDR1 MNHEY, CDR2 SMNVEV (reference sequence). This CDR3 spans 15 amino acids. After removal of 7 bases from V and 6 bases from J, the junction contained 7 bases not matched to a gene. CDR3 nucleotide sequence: TGTGCCAGCACTAGGGGACTAGCGGGCGTCAATGAGCAGTTCTTC. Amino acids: CASTRGLAGVNEQFF.

The CDR3 DNA follows: TGTGCCAGCAGCTCCTACAGAGGTGGGGAGCTGTTTTTT. Encoded protein: CASSSYRGGELFF. The rearrangement uses TRBV5-8 and TRBJ2-2; D gene uncertain. The CDR3 runs 13 residues. Trimming shortened V by 3 bases and J by 8 bases, and 11 bases separated the two germline ends. Germline values: CDR1 SGHTS, CDR2 YDEGEE. The variable domain in full, with the rest retrieved from reference TRBV5-8 and TRBJ2-2, is EAGVTQSPTHLIKTRGQQATLRCSPISGHTSVYWYQQALGLGLQFLLWYDEGEERNRGNFPPRFSGRQFPNYSSELNVNALELEDSALYLCASSSYRGGELFFGEGSRLTVL.

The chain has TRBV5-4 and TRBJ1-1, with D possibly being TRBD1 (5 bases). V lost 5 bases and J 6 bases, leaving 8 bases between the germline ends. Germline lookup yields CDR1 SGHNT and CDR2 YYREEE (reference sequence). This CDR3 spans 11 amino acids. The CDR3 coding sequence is TGTGCCAGCAGGTGGGGGTCTGAAGCTTTCTTT. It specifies CASRWGSEAFF.

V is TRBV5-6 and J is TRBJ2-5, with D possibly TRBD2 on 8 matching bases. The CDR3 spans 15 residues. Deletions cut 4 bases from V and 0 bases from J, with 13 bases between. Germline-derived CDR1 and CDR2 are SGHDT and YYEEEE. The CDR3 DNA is TGTGCCAGCAGCCCGGGAGGGGGCCACCAAGAGACCCAGTACTTC. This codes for CASSPGGGHQETQYF.

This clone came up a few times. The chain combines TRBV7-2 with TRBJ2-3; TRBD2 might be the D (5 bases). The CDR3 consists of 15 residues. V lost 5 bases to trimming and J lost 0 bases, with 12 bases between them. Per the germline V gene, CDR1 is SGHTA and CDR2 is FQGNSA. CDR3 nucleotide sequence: TGTGCCAGCAGCCCCAGCGGAACTAGCACAGATACGCAGTATTTT. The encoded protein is CASSPSGTSTDTQYF.